A single TCR beta chain is shown here with its context. These data originate in a study of blood T cell repertoires in COVID-19. Profiled with immunoSEQ multiplex PCR; TCRdb holds only in-frame clones, not every one. The sample consists of almost 250,000 clones, roughly 90% of them appearing once. Germline V gene sequence: CDR1 SQVTM, CDR2 ANQGSEA. The CDR3 spans 13 residues. V was clipped by 1 base and J by 8 bases, with 14 bases between them. Cohort 3 donors counted as recovered after two negative PCRs, clearance, or resolved symptoms. The J gene is TRBJ1-1, the V gene TRBV29-1; no reliable D call. This TCR was recovered from a woman aged 25 to 39 who had recovered from COVID-19. The source material was PBMCs or T cells enriched from blood (not recorded which). CDR3 amino acids: CSVEAGLGEEAFF. As DNA, the CDR3 is TGCAGCGTTGAAGCAGGTCTGGGTGAAGAAGCTTTCTTT. Supplemented by reference TRBV29-1 and TRBJ1-1, the full variable domain reads SAVISQKPSRDICQRGTSLTIQCQVDSQVTMMFWYRQQPGQSLTLIATANQGSEATYESGFVIDKFPISRPNLTFSTLTVSNMSPEDSSIYLCSVEAGLGEEAFFGQGTRLTVV.